One sample yielded the 8 T cell receptor beta chains listed below, sequenced in a study of cytomegalovirus exposure and HLA in healthy donors. PCR used 60 Vbeta primers and 13 Jbeta primers. Assay used: immunoSEQ multiplex PCR; TCRdb lists only in-frame clones, some missing. In the table there are roughly 110,000 clones, roughly 70% of which are singletons. The sequencing sample was made of PBMCs. The receptors shown here come from a woman in her thirties or forties in good health and CMV-seropositive.

The CDR3 sequence: CASRGTGASNYGYTF. CDR3 DNA: TGTGCCAGCAGGGGGACAGGGGCCTCTAACTATGGCTACACCTTC. The rearrangement joins TRBV6-5 to TRBJ1-2, with 10 bases aligning to TRBD1. V lost 6 bases to trimming and J lost 0 bases; unmatched junction nucleotides: 4. Germline CDR1 is MNHEY and CDR2 is SVGAGI. The CDR3 runs 15 residues.

Written as DNA, the CDR3 is TGTGCCAGCAGCCAAGATGGGGGGACAGGGGGCTCACCCCTCCACTTT. It is translated as CASSQDGGTGGSPLHF. The gene calls are TRBV4-2 and TRBJ1-6, with TRBD1 matching 12 bases. The germline CDR1 and CDR2 sequences are LGHNA and YNFKEQ. This CDR3 has 16 amino acids. V shed 0 bases and J 10 bases; nucleotides not matched to a gene: 4.

This chain joins TRBV2 and TRBJ2-2, with TRBD1 as a possible D gene (6 bases). The CDR3 is made up of 16 amino acids. The V and J ends lost 7 bases and 3 bases respectively, with 18 bases between them. Germline-derived CDR1 and CDR2 are SNHLY and FYNNEI. Here the CDR3 reads CASTNQGPSDTGELFF. In DNA, the CDR3 is TGTGCCAGCACCAACCAGGGGCCCTCCGACACCGGGGAGCTGTTTTTT. Full variable domain (rest looked up from reference TRBV2 and TRBJ2-2): EPEVTQTPSHQVTQMGQEVILRCVPISNHLYFYWYRQILGQKVEFLVSFYNNEISEKSEIFDDQFSVERPDGSNFTLKIRSTKLEDSAMYFCASTNQGPSDTGELFFGEGSRLTVL.

This sequence joins TRBV9 and TRBJ2-3, with D tentatively TRBD2 (5 bases). Germline V gene data show CDR1 as SGDLS and CDR2 as YYNGEE. V gave up 0 bases and J gave up 5 bases, with 13 bases separating them. The CDR3 length is 15 residues. The CDR3 sequence: CASSVAGSVGDTQYF. CDR3 bases: TGTGCCAGCAGCGTAGCGGGGTCCGTCGGAGATACGCAGTATTTT.

This clone was seen a few times. The chain uses TRBV6-5 and TRBJ1-2; the D gene is possibly TRBD1 (5 bases). There are 16 residues in the CDR3. V lost 0 bases and J lost 4, with 15 bases in between. Germline V lookup: CDR1 MNHEY, CDR2 SVGAGI. CDR3 in amino acids: CASSYSPGARGYGYTF. CDR3 sequence (DNA): TGTGCCAGCAGTTACTCTCCTGGGGCTAGAGGCTATGGCTACACCTTC.

The chain carries TRBV4-3 and TRBJ1-1; D unclear. CDR1 and CDR2 from the germline V gene are LGHNA and YSLEER. V was shortened by 0 bases and J by 1 base, with 6 bases between the two germline ends. The length of the CDR3 is 14 residues. The CDR3 DNA is TGCGCCAGCAGCCAAGAGTCTAGGAACACTGAAGCTTTCTTT. It translates to CASSQESRNTEAFF.

This chain connects TRBV5-1 to TRBJ2-7, with D possibly being TRBD1 (6 bases). CDR3 length: 13 residues. Germline V gene sequence: CDR1 SGHRS, CDR2 YFSETQ. Trimming took off 3 bases at V and 2 bases at J, with 9 bases between the two ends. The chain's CDR3 is CASSWDNTYEQYF. The CDR3 DNA reads as TGCGCCAGCAGCTGGGACAATACCTACGAGCAGTACTTC.

The chain couples TRBV11-2 to TRBJ1-3, with 9 bases matching TRBD1. V was clipped by 1 base and J by 2 bases; unmatched bases: 6. The V gene's germline CDR1 is SGHAT and CDR2 FQNNGV. This CDR3 is 17 amino acids long. Here the CDR3 reads CASSLVWWDRAGNTIYF. The CDR3 nucleotides are TGTGCCAGCAGCTTAGTTTGGTGGGACAGGGCTGGAAACACCATATATTTT.